This entry lists 14 T cell receptor beta chains sequenced from one sample in a study of early stage breast cancer tumors. Data came from immunoSEQ multiplex PCR; TCRdb stores just in-frame clones and leaves some out. The data contain fewer than 30,000 clones, around three fifths of them singletons. Sample: breast tumor tissue. These receptors all come from a person aged 45-60 years with breast cancer.

This clone was counted once. V usage is TRBV6-1 and J usage is TRBJ1-2, with D possibly matching TRBD1 (5 bases). CDR1 is MNHNS, CDR2 SASEGT, per germline. Between the trimmed V and J ends, which lost 3 bases and 6 bases, there was a span of 14 bases. This CDR3 contains 14 residues. The CDR3 loop is CASSDPGAWDGYTF. The CDR3, as DNA: TGTGCCAGCAGTGACCCCGGGGCCTGGGATGGCTACACCTTC.

The gene calls are TRBV5-1 and TRBJ1-3, with a tentative D call TRBD1 (6 bases). Germline V gene lookup returns CDR1 SGHRS and CDR2 YFSETQ. Trimming shortened V by 2 bases and J by 0 bases, and 12 bases separated the two germline ends. This CDR3 has 16 amino acids. CDR3 protein: CASSLDRTPSGNTIYF. CDR3 bases: TGCGCCAGCAGCTTAGACAGGACCCCCTCTGGAAACACCATATATTTT.

This clone showed up just a few times. V usage is TRBV10-3 and J usage is TRBJ2-2; 14 bases line up with TRBD2. This CDR3 has 18 amino acids. V gave up 10 bases and J gave up 0 bases; unmatched junction bases: 10. The germline V gene encodes CDR1 ENHRY and CDR2 SYGVKD. CDR3 in DNA: TGTGCCACCCTAGAGGGGGGACTAGCGGGAGCGAACACCGGGGAGCTGTTTTTT. Protein: CATLEGGLAGANTGELFF.

The rearrangement uses TRBV7-9 and TRBJ1-1; D is perhaps TRBD1 (5 bases). The CDR3 is 11 residues long. Per the germline V gene, CDR1 is SEHNR and CDR2 is FQNEAQ (reference sequence). Trimming took off 8 bases at V and 6 bases at J, with 10 bases between the two ends. The chain's CDR3 is CASRREAEAFF. In DNA form, the CDR3 reads TGTGCCAGCCGCAGGGAGGCTGAAGCTTTCTTT. The full variable domain, with the rest looked up from reference TRBV7-9 and TRBJ1-1, is DTGVSQNPRHKITKRGQNVTFRCDPISEHNRLYWYRQTLGQGPEFLTYFQNEAQLEKSRLLSDRFSAERPKGSFSTLEIQRTEQGDSAMYLCASRREAEAFFGQGTRLTVV.

This clone was detected only a few times. This chain links TRBV10-3 with TRBJ1-1, with D hard to call. The CDR3 sequence is 12 residues long. Germline-derived CDR1 and CDR2 are ENHRY and SYGVKD. V gave up 9 bases and J gave up 1 base, with 9 bases separating them. CDR3 loop: CAIGKSNTEAFF. CDR3 nucleotides: TGTGCCATAGGGAAATCGAACACTGAAGCTTTCTTT.

This chain links TRBV19 with TRBJ1-5, with 8 bases matching TRBD1. The CDR3 is made up of 15 amino acids. After removal of 1 base from V and 5 bases from J, the junction contained 4 bases not matched to a gene. The germline CDR1 and CDR2 sequences are LNHDA and SQIVND (reference sequence). CDR3 sequence: CASSIVGQGDQPQHF. CDR3 nucleotide sequence: TGTGCCAGTAGTATAGTTGGACAGGGCGATCAGCCCCAGCATTTT. The variable domain in full, with the rest retrieved from reference TRBV19 and TRBJ1-5, is DGGITQSPKYLFRKEGQNVTLSCEQNLNHDAMYWYRQDPGQGLRLIYYSQIVNDFQKGDIAEGYSVSREKKESFPLTVTSAQKNPTAFYLCASSIVGQGDQPQHFGDGTRLSIL.

This clone appeared a few times. The chain joins TRBV11-2 to TRBJ2-2; possible D gene TRBD2, 5 bases. The length of the CDR3 is 16 residues. Germline V gene sequence: CDR1 SGHAT, CDR2 FQNNGV. Trimming stripped 4 bases from V and 3 bases from J, with 15 bases between. CDR3 amino acids: CASSYAGGLYTGELFF. As DNA, the CDR3 is TGTGCCAGCAGCTACGCCGGAGGCCTTTACACCGGGGAGCTGTTTTTT. Variable domain in full (rest from reference TRBV11-2 and TRBJ2-2): EAGVAQSPRYKIIEKRQSVAFWCNPISGHATLYWYQQILGQGPKLLIQFQNNGVVDDSQLPKDRFSAERLKGVDSTLKIQPAKLEDSAVYLCASSYAGGLYTGELFFGEGSRLTVL.

The chain employs TRBV5-5 and TRBJ2-1; 9 bases match TRBD2. The germline V gene encodes CDR1 SGHKS and CDR2 YYEKEE (reference sequence). V was clipped by 2 bases and J by 13 bases; unmatched bases: 7. CDR3 length: 13 amino acids. The CDR3 protein is CASSFSLAGGQFF. In nucleotides, the CDR3 is TGTGCCAGCAGCTTCTCACTAGCGGGCGGACAGTTCTTC.

The V call is TRBV5-1, the J call TRBJ2-5; D is ambiguous. This CDR3 comprises 17 residues. CDR1 and CDR2 from the germline V gene are SGHRS and YFSETQ. With 0 bases removed from V and 1 base from J, the gap between germline ends came to 16 bases. CDR3 sequence reads: CASSLGMSTRVQETQYF. In DNA form, the CDR3 reads TGCGCCAGCAGCTTGGGGATGTCGACCCGAGTCCAAGAGACCCAGTACTTC.

The chain has TRBV7-9 and TRBJ2-7; the D is unclear. From germline, CDR1 is SEHNR and CDR2 FQNEAQ (reference sequence). CDR3 length equals 14 residues. Trimming removed 5 bases at V and 2 bases at J, with 13 bases between. As DNA, the CDR3 is TGTGCCAGCAGCACTTCGACGGAACCCTACGAGCAGTACTTC. Its protein product is CASSTSTEPYEQYF.

With regard to this clone: Other DNA sequences in the same sample also yield this CDR3. The chain employs TRBV7-2 and TRBJ1-3; the D is unclear. Germline V gives CDR1 SGHTA, CDR2 FQGNSA. The CDR3 extends over 14 amino acids. Deletions cut 5 bases from V and 1 base from J, with 9 bases between. The CDR3 loop is CASSATGSGNTIYF. The CDR3 DNA follows: TGTGCCAGCAGCGCGACGGGTTCTGGAAACACCATATATTTT.

This clone was found once. The chain combines TRBV19 with TRBJ1-5; 11 nucleotides align to TRBD1. The junction had 9 bases not matched to a gene; V was cut back by 5 bases and J by 6 bases. The CDR3 has 16 amino acids. The germline gives CDR1 LNHDA, CDR2 SQIVND (reference sequence). CDR3 residues: CASSPRTGGGIQPQHF. CDR3 DNA sequence: TGTGCCAGTAGTCCTAGGACAGGGGGCGGGATTCAGCCCCAGCATTTT.

This clone was seen a few times. The chain joins TRBV19 to TRBJ2-7; 9 nucleotides agree with TRBD2. After removal of 0 bases from V and 4 bases from J, the junction contained 4 bases not matched to a gene. Germline V gives CDR1 LNHDA, CDR2 SQIVND (reference sequence). The CDR3 length is 15 residues. CDR3 sequence: CASSIDMAGGYEQYF. The CDR3 DNA is TGTGCCAGTAGTATAGATATGGCGGGGGGGTACGAGCAGTACTTC.

V gene TRBV9 combines with J gene TRBJ2-5, with a tentative D call TRBD2 (5 bases). Trimming shortened V by 0 bases and J by 5 bases, and 14 bases separated the two germline ends. This CDR3 is 15 amino acids long. Germline V gene sequence: CDR1 SGDLS, CDR2 YYNGEE. The CDR3 region is CASSVDPSTRETQYF. The CDR3 coding sequence is TGTGCCAGCAGCGTAGATCCTAGCACTCGGGAGACCCAGTACTTC. Combining the CDR3 with reference TRBV9 and TRBJ2-5 gives the whole variable domain DSGVTQTPKHLITATGQRVTLRCSPRSGDLSVYWYQQSLDQGLQFLIQYYNGEERAKGNILERFSAQQFPDLHSELNLSSLELGDSALYFCASSVDPSTRETQYFGPGTRLLVL.